This T cell receptor (beta chain) was identified during a study of blood T cells in healthy people across ages. CDR1 is SNHLY and CDR2 is FYNNEI in the germline V gene. CDR3 length: 12 amino acids. About this clonotype itself: Its antigen remains unknown.

Whole-study findings and limits: Diversity of TCR beta correlated strongly with naive T cell percentage.

The second PCR ran about 6 to 11 cycles with a sample-barcoded 5' primer and J-beta primers. One entry per CDR3 protein, called by TCRdb with MiXCR from the 5' RACE reads. The repertoire holds around 1,600,000 distinct CDR3 sequences, approximately 43% seen once, with just over 4% in the top ten. The source of this sequence is a woman aged 18-35 years in good health. The sample was blood. The chain combines TRBV2 with TRBJ2-5; D uncertain. The J call may be faulty, since TRBJ2-7 better matches the DNA end. The DNA of the CDR3 is TGTGCCAGCAGTGATTATACATACGAGCAGTACTTC. Translation: CASSDYTYEQYF.